This T cell receptor (beta chain) originates from a study of T cells in Graves' hyperthyroidism and ophthalmopathy (dated by TCRdb to about 2019). For the study in its entirety: Peripheral blood samples were taken at initial diagnosis, before any treatment was given. To identify TCR V-J signatures that set the groups apart, the researchers used a discovery cohort of about a hundred patients, made up of around 40 with Graves' ophthalmopathy and some 58 with stable Graves' hyperthyroidism. Whether ophthalmopathy could be predicted prospectively was tested in an independent validation cohort made up of 18 hyperthyroidism patients plus 17 patients who later progressed to ophthalmopathy. The 95 to 100 discovery patients were randomly divided into training and test sets at a 7:3 ratio. In addition, the study compared T-cell repertoires in thyroid tissue and in blood from a handful of Graves' hyperthyroidism patients. After sampling, hyperthyroidism patients received methimazole starting at 30 mg daily, and ophthalmopathy patients received high-dose intravenous methylprednisolone. According to the paper, TCR Vbeta CDR3 sequencing was carried out on over 130 peripheral blood samples, which came from 40 to 45 ophthalmopathy, under 85 hyperthyroidism and some 17 progressor patients. Results the study describes overall, beyond this receptor: Sample size was not statistically predetermined, and investigators were not blinded to group allocation. Blood samples also contained most of the expanded thyroid clonotypes (frequency above 0.001), which suggests that blood repertoires may reflect thyroid immune responses. In validation, progression to ophthalmopathy was predicted by the model with roughly 69% sensitivity and approximately 78% specificity, a median of approximately 6.5 months before onset. In cross-validation, a model built on a 13 V-J signature told ophthalmopathy apart from stable hyperthyroidism with roughly 87% sensitivity and approximately 84% specificity, and in testing the same model reached 80%/75%.

Graves' hyperthyroidism was defined as stable when no progression to ophthalmopathy occurred over 18 months of follow-up. Hyperthyroidism patients were aged 18 to 65 years and newly diagnosed, with disease duration of less than 2 months. Any patient with an uncontrolled infection, another autoimmune disease, pregnancy or lactation was excluded. Diagnoses were established on the basis of clinical symptoms, serum thyroxine and TRAb, thyroid ultrasound, and orbital computed tomography. PBMCs were isolated from approximately 10 ml of fresh peripheral blood by Ficoll-Paque density gradient centrifugation. Trizol reagent was used to extract total RNA, and RNA quality was then checked on an Agilent 2100 Bioanalyzer. Based on the germline V gene (reference sequence), the CDR1 and CDR2 sequences are LGHDT and YNNKEL. From cysteine to phenylalanine, the CDR3 is 18 amino acids long. Just the 54-base CDR3 DNA is kept, in frame starting at base 1. After removal of 2 bases from V and 6 bases from J, the junction retains 15 bases not matched to a gene.

This clonotype was observed many times. Its antigen has not been determined. Base quality data are lacking; no much larger clone is found one base away. TCR beta CDR3 regions were amplified from RNA transcripts. The first round of RT-PCR for the TCR CDR3 was performed with the HTBI primer set and the Qiagen OneStep RT-PCR kit. The libraries were constructed in a second round of multiplex PCR and then size-selected and purified. Sequencing of the libraries was done on an Illumina HiSeq2000 using paired-end 100 bp reads. In the source study's methods: SOAPnuke was used to process the raw data, removing reads that contained adapters or uncalled bases, had a mean Phred below 15, or lacked an exact match to the constant primer or identifier. High-quality paired reads were merged using COPE v1.2.5, and each unique nucleotide sequence was defined as a clonotype. MiTCR v1.1 was used to align clonotypes to the IMGT TRBV, TRBD and TRBJ reference segments. The analysis included only V-J combinations with a frequency above 0.0001, which together covered approximately 99% of the repertoires. The TCS score was defined as the ratio of F50 (clonal expansion) to E x V (chaos), calculated using BLOSUM62-based TCRdist between CDR3 peptides within each V-J. Welch's t-statistics and random forest reduced fewer than 550 V-J features to around 14, which were used in a naive Bayes classifier (R e1071). The public reads were reanalyzed by TCRdb: fastp trimming at Q25, MiXCR alignment, in-frame beta chains only. Every entry covers one CDR3 protein and lists the most common genes and DNA from its rows. The V and J calls, along with clone size, are taken from TCRdb and not from the paper's own processing. Recorded for this sample are about 360,000 distinct CDR3 sequences; around 14% of them occurred a single time. Clones ranked in the top ten supply 9.2% of the sample.

The sequence joins TRBV3-1 to TRBJ2-3, with 9 bases aligning to TRBD2. The specimen was blood. This TCR was recovered from a woman younger than 35 with Graves' hyperthyroidism. The CDR3 protein: CASSQSFMVLAGKDTQYF. The nucleotides are TGTGCCAGCAGCCAAAGTTTTATGGTGCTAGCGGGGAAGGATACGCAGTATTTT.